This T cell receptor (beta chain) stems from a study of siplizumab effects on memory and regulatory T cells. General study points: Reactions containing siplizumab showed mappable alloreactive CD4+ clones averaging approximately 74% Treg-derived, versus about 28% in controls. In the presence of siplizumab, alloreactive sequences traceable to unstimulated CD4+ memory cells were significantly reduced.

With respect to this clone: What it binds is unknown.

The table came from immunoSEQ multiplex PCR; TCRdb's copy has only in-frame clones and leaves some out. The sample shows 99,000 or so clones, more than 85% of them seen only once. The sample comprised CD4+ T cells sorted from blood. The TCR originated in a human donor in good health.

This chain's CDR3 is CASSLAPTGIGLAGRNEQFF. CDR3 nucleotide sequence: TGCGCCAGCAGCTTGGCGCCGACAGGAATTGGACTAGCGGGACGTAATGAGCAGTTCTTC. The chain combines TRBV5-1 with TRBJ2-1, with 12 bases lining up with TRBD2. The junction had 17 bases not matched to a gene; V was cut back by 0 bases and J by 7 bases. CDR3 length equals 20 residues. CDR1 is SGHRS, CDR2 YFSETQ, per germline.